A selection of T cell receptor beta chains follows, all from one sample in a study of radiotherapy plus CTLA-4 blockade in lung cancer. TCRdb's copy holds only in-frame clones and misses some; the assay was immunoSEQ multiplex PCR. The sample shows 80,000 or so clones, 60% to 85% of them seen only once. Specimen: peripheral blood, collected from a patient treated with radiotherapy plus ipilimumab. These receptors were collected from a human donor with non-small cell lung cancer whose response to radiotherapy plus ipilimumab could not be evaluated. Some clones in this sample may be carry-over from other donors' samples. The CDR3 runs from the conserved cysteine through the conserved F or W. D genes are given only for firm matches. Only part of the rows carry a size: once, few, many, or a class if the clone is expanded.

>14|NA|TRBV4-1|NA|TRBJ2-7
CASSSLLGVYEQYF
TGCGCCAGCAGCTCCCTCTTGGGCGTCTACGAGCAGTACTTC
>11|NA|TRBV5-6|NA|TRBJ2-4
CASSSENIQYF
TGTGCCAGCAGCTCCGAAAACATTCAGTACTTC
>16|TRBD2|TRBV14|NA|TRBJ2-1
CASSPFTSGGPNEQFF
TGTGCCAGCAGCCCGTTCACTAGCGGGGGGCCTAATGAGCAGTTCTTC
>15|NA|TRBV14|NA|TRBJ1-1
CASRRGGREWTEAFF
TGTGCCAGCAGACGCGGGGGCCGGGAGTGGACTGAAGCTTTCTTT
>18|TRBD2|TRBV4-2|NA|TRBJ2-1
CASSQDLGTSGLYNEQFF
TGTGCCAGCAGCCAAGATCTGGGGACTAGCGGACTCTACAATGAGCAGTTCTTC
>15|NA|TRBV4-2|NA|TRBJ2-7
CASSQASQAYYEQYF
TGTGCCAGCAGCCAAGCGAGTCAGGCCTACTACGAGCAGTACTTC
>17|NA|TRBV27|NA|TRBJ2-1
CASSPTNPPRFRNEQFF
TGTGCCAGCAGTCCTACGAACCCTCCGCGGTTTCGGAATGAGCAGTTCTTC
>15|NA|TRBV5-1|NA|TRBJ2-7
CASSSRGGPTYEQYF
TGCGCCAGCAGCTCCCGCGGGGGCCCAACCTACGAGCAGTACTTC
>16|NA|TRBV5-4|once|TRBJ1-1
CASSPGGHQLNTEAFF
TGTGCCAGCAGCCCGGGAGGGCATCAACTGAACACTGAAGCTTTCTTT
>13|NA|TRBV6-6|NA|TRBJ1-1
CASIIQGNTEAFF
TGTGCCAGCATAATACAGGGGAACACTGAAGCTTTCTTT
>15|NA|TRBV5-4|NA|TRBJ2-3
CASSFARPSTDTQYF
TGTGCCAGCAGCTTTGCTAGACCTAGCACAGATACGCAGTATTTT
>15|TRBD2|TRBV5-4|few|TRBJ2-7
CASSLGLAGGSEQYF
TGCGCCAGCAGCCTCGGACTAGCGGGGGGCAGCGAGCAGTACTTC
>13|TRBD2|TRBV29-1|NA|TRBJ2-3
CSVKRGNTDTQYF
TGCAGCGTTAAGCGGGGGAACACAGATACGCAGTATTTT
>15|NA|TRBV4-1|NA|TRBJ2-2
CASSQDRGYTGELFF
TGCGCCAGCAGCCAAGATAGGGGTTACACCGGGGAGCTGTTTTTT
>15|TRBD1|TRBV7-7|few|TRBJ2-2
CASSETGAPTGELFF
TGTGCTAGCAGCGAGACAGGGGCCCCCACCGGGGAGCTGTTTTTT
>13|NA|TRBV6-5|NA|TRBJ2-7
CASSEEVSREQYF
TGTGCCAGCAGTGAGGAGGTGTCGAGAGAGCAGTACTTC
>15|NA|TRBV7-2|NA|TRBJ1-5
CASSPPRGNNQPQHF
TGTGCCAGCAGCCCGCCCAGGGGAAACAATCAGCCCCAGCATTTT
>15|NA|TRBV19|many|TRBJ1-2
CASSIVAASLYGYTF
TGTGCCAGTAGTATAGTGGCGGCATCGCTCTATGGCTACACCTTC
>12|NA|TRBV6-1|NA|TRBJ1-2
CASSGGAYGYTF
TGTGCCAGCAGTGGGGGAGCCTATGGCTACACCTTC
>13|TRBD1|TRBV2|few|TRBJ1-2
CASRSGGPYGYTF
TGTGCCAGCCGGTCAGGGGGCCCCTATGGCTACACCTTC
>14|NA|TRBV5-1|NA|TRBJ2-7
CASSLGFGSYEQYF
TGCGCCAGCAGCTTGGGATTCGGGTCCTACGAGCAGTACTTC
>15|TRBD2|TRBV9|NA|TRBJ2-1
CASSVSGGNYNEQFF
TGTGCCAGCAGCGTTAGCGGGGGGAACTACAATGAGCAGTTCTTC
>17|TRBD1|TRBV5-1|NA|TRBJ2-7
CASSRQPQGSPSYEQYF
TGCGCCAGCAGCCGACAGCCACAGGGGTCCCCCTCCTACGAGCAGTACTTC
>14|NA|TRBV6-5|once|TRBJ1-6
CASSGKTNNSPLHF
TGTGCCAGCAGCGGGAAAACAAATAATTCACCCCTCCACTTT
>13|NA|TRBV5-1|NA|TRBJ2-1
CASSAGNYNEQFF
TGCGCCAGCAGCGCCGGGAACTACAATGAGCAGTTCTTC
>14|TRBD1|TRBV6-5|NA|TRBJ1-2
CASSYQQGVYGYTF
TGTGCCAGCAGTTACCAACAGGGGGTCTATGGCTACACCTTC
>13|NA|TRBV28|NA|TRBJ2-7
CASTLGRIREQYF
TGTGCCAGCACTCTAGGGAGGATCCGCGAGCAGTACTTC
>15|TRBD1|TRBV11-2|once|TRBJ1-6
CASSALDRANSPLHF
TGTGCCAGCAGCGCCCTGGACAGGGCGAATTCACCCCTCCACTTT
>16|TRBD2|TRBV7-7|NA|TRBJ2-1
CASSSQLAGSGNEQFF
TGTGCTAGCAGCTCGCAACTAGCGGGGTCCGGGAATGAGCAGTTCTTC
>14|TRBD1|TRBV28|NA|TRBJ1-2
CASRGQGAIGGYTF
TGTGCCAGCAGAGGACAGGGGGCAATAGGGGGCTACACCTTC
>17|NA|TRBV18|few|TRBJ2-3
CASSLTGARPGTDTQYF
TGTGCCAGCTCGTTAACAGGAGCAAGACCTGGCACAGATACGCAGTATTTT
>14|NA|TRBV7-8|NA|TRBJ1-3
CASSPTSRGNTIYF
TGTGCCAGCAGCCCAACCTCCAGGGGAAACACCATATATTTT
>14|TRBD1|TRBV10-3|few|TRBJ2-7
CAIRGTGGMYEQYF
TGTGCCATCAGAGGGACAGGGGGCATGTACGAGCAGTACTTC
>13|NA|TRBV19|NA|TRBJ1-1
CASSHDSDTEAFF
TGTGCCAGTAGTCACGACAGTGACACTGAAGCTTTCTTT
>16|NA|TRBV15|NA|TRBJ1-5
CATSRDKGGGNQPQHF
TGTGCCACCAGCAGAGATAAGGGAGGCGGTAATCAGCCCCAGCATTTT
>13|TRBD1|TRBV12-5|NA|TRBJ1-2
CASGRGTAYGYTF
TGTGCTAGTGGCCGAGGGACAGCCTATGGCTACACCTTC
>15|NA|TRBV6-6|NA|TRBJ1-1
CASSTPGGGLTEAFF
TGTGCCAGCAGTACCCCGGGAGGGGGGCTCACTGAAGCTTTCTTT
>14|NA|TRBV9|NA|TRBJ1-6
CASSVSDGNSPLHF
TGTGCCAGCAGCGTATCCGACGGGAATTCACCCCTCCACTTT
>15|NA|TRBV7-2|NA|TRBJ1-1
CASSLDGVLNTEAFF
TGTGCCAGCAGCTTAGATGGAGTCTTGAACACTGAAGCTTTCTTT
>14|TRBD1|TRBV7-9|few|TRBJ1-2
CASIPTGSGYGYTF
TGTGCCAGCATCCCGACAGGGAGTGGGTATGGCTACACCTTC
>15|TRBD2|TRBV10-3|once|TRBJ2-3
CAINPGGPGTDTQYF
TGTGCCATCAACCCGGGGGGGCCTGGCACAGATACGCAGTATTTT
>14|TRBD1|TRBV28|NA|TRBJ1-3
CAIGTVDSGNTIYF
TGTGCCATCGGGACAGTAGACTCTGGAAACACCATATATTTT